This paragraph reports one TCR beta chain. Its specificity is not known. With the 5' RACE reads reprocessed, TCRdb shows one record per CDR3 protein and no DNA. The table lists roughly 160,000 distinct CDR3 sequences, with around a sixth in the top ten. This specimen comes from a study of T cells expressing NK-cell markers. The overall study: Sequencing of TCR beta repertoires drew on sorted CD3+CD56+NKG2C+, CD3+CD56+NKG2C- and CD3+CD56-NKG2C+ T cells. HCMV seropositivity marked seven of the eight sequenced donors; one was seronegative.

Germline loops: CDR1 SNHLY, CDR2 FYNNEI. The CDR3 contains 11 residues. Study-wide results and limits: Whether expanded NKG2C-expressing T cell clones recognize HCMV is unknown. Each of about 6 donors carried dominant NKG2C+ clonotypes accounting for about 1.0-8% of CD8+ T cells.

The sequencing sample was made of blood T cells: a sorted CD56 or NKG2C T cell subset, CD4+ or CD8+ T cells, or bulk PBMC T cells (not recorded which). This clonotype originated in a woman between 18 and 75 years old in good health. This chain connects TRBV2 to TRBJ2-1; without DNA, the TCRdb call of TRBD1 cannot be checked. CDR3 region: CASGGNHEQFF.